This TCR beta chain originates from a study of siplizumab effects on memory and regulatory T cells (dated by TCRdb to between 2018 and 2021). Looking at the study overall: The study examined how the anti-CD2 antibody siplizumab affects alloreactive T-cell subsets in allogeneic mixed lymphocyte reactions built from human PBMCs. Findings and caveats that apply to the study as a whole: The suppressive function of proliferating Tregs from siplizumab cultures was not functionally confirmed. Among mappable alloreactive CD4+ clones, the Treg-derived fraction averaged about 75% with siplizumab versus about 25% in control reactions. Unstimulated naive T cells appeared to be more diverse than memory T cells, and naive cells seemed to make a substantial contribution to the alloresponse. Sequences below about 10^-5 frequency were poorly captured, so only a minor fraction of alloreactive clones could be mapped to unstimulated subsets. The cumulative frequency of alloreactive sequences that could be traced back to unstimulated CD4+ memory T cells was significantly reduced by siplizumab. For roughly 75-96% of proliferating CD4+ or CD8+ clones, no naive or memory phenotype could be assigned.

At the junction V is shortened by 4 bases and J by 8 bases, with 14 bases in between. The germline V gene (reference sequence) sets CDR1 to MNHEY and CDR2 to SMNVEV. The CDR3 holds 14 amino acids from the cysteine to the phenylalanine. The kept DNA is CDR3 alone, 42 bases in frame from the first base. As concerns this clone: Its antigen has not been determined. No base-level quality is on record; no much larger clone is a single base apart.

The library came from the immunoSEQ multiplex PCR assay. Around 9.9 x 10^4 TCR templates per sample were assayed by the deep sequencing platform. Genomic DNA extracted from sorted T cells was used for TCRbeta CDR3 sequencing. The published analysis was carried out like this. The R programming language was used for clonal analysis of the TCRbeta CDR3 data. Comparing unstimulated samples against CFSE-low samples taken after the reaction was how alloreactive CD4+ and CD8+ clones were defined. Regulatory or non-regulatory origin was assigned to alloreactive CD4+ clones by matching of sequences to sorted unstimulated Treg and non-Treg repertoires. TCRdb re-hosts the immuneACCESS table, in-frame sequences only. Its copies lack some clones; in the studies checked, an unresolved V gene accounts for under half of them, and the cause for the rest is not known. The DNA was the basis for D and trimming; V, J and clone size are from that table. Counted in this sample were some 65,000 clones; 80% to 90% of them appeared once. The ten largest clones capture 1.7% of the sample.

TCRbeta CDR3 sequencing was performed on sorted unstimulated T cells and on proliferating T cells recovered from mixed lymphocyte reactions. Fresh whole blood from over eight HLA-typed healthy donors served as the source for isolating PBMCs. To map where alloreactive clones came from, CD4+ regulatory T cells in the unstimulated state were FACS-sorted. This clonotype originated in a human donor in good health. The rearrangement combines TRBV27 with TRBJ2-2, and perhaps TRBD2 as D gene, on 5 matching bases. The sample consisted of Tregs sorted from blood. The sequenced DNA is TGTGCCAGCAGTTACGCGCGCGCGGGTGGGGAGCTGTTTTTT. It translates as CASSYARAGGELFF.